The rows below give T cell receptor beta chains drawn from one sample of a study of CD8 T cells in Susac syndrome. TCRdb passed the immunoSEQ multiplex PCR reads through MiXCR, listing each CDR3 protein once. Of around 110,000 distinct CDR3 sequences listed, under 96% are singletons. The sequenced sample was CD4+ T cells from PBMCs. These receptors all come from a human donor with Susac syndrome. CDR3s include the opening cysteine and the closing phenylalanine or tryptophan. The order of the fields is clone size, J gene, D gene, V gene, CDR3 protein, CDR3 DNA. The D gene is left open where the match is weak. Clone size is stated in some rows and not others, as once, few, many or a class when expanded.

clone size: .
J gene: TRBJ2-5
D gene: .
V gene: TRBV29-1
CDR3 protein: CSVSGQGWETQYF
CDR3 DNA: TGCAGCGTTTCGGGGCAGGGGTGGGAGACCCAGTACTTC

clone size: .
J gene: TRBJ2-1
D gene: .
V gene: TRBV5-6
CDR3 protein: CASSLVRGVGNEQFF
CDR3 DNA: TGTGCCAGCAGCTTGGTCCGCGGGGTGGGCAATGAGCAGTTCTTC

clone size: .
J gene: TRBJ1-1
D gene: .
V gene: TRBV3-1
CDR3 protein: CASSLDRPNTEAFF
CDR3 DNA: TGTGCCAGCAGCCTCGACAGACCGAACACTGAAGCCTTCTTT

clone size: .
J gene: TRBJ2-1
D gene: TRBD2
V gene: TRBV20-1
CDR3 protein: CSALAGSAGSYNEQFF
CDR3 DNA: TGCAGTGCTTTAGCGGGGAGTGCGGGCTCCTACAATGAGCAGTTCTTC

clone size: .
J gene: TRBJ1-1
D gene: TRBD1
V gene: TRBV5-4
CDR3 protein: CASSSGTGMNTEAFF
CDR3 DNA: TGTGCCAGCAGCTCAGGGACAGGGATGAACACTGAAGCTTTCTTT

clone size: .
J gene: TRBJ2-1
D gene: .
V gene: TRBV12-3/TRBV12-4
CDR3 protein: CASSLGTHFSESSYNEQFF
CDR3 DNA: TGTGCCAGCAGTTTAGGGACACATTTTAGTGAAAGCTCCTACAATGAGCAGTTCTTC

clone size: .
J gene: TRBJ2-1
D gene: .
V gene: TRBV5-6
CDR3 protein: CASSFDVHEQFF
CDR3 DNA: TGTGCCAGCAGCTTCGACGTTCATGAGCAGTTCTTC

clone size: .
J gene: TRBJ2-3
D gene: TRBD1
V gene: TRBV20-1
CDR3 protein: CSASLWDRASPDTQYF
CDR3 DNA: TGCAGTGCTAGTCTTTGGGACAGGGCAAGTCCAGATACGCAGTATTTT

clone size: .
J gene: TRBJ2-2
D gene: TRBD2
V gene: TRBV4-3
CDR3 protein: CASSQGSGKNTGELFF
CDR3 DNA: TGCGCCAGCAGCCAAGGTAGCGGGAAGAACACCGGGGAGCTGTTTTTT

clone size: .
J gene: TRBJ2-7
D gene: .
V gene: TRBV29-1
CDR3 protein: CSVRAATYEQYF
CDR3 DNA: TGCAGCGTGAGGGCAGCTACCTACGAGCAGTACTTC

clone size: .
J gene: TRBJ1-3
D gene: .
V gene: TRBV20-1
CDR3 protein: CSARQSGNTIYF
CDR3 DNA: TGCAGTGCCAGACAGTCTGGAAACACCATATATTTT

clone size: .
J gene: TRBJ2-7
D gene: TRBD2
V gene: TRBV5-4
CDR3 protein: CASSLKVTSGTYEQYF
CDR3 DNA: TGTGCCAGCAGCTTGAAGGTGACTAGCGGGACATACGAGCAGTACTTC

clone size: .
J gene: TRBJ2-1
D gene: TRBD2
V gene: TRBV20-1
CDR3 protein: CSAPLAGGTNEQFF
CDR3 DNA: TGCAGTGCACCACTAGCGGGAGGGACCAATGAGCAGTTCTTC

clone size: once
J gene: TRBJ1-1
D gene: TRBD1
V gene: TRBV20-1
CDR3 protein: CSALTGGAAEAFF
CDR3 DNA: TGCAGTGCCCTAACAGGGGGCGCGGCTGAAGCTTTCTTT